This T cell receptor (beta chain) is drawn from a study of T-cell memory formation after mild COVID-19. Findings and caveats of the study: SARS-CoV-2 specificity of second-wave clones peaking day 37 was unconfirmed. Pre-infection memory held some responding clones, suggesting pre-existing cross-reactive T cells responded.

Each CDR3 protein is one row after TCRdb ran MiXCR on the 5' RACE reads. The table has roughly 400,000 distinct CDR3 sequences, 15% to 20% seen once. Comments on this clonotype: The target antigen is unknown.

CDR1 DFQATT and CDR2 SNEGSKA come from the germline V gene (reference sequence). V dropped 5 bases and J dropped 3 bases, with 13 bases sitting between them. This CDR3 is built from 13 residues. This sequence was found in a man aged 18 to 30 who had mild COVID-19 (a few samples of this study predate the infection). Cell type and time point are not known. The chain recombines TRBV20-1 with TRBJ1-2, with D unclear. Sequencing was performed on PBMCs or a T cell subset sorted from them (not recorded which). CDR3 sequence reads: CSAQDRNDYGYTF. Here the CDR3 DNA reads TGCAGTGCTCAGGACCGGAACGACTATGGCTACACCTTC.